This T cell receptor beta chain was recorded in a study of blood T cell repertoires in COVID-19. TCRdb keeps only in-frame clones here, not all; method: immunoSEQ multiplex PCR. The table has 60,000 to 85,000 clones, around 82% seen once. The ends lost 2 bases at V and 1 base at J; junction bases unmatched: 1. This CDR3 is built from 15 residues. Germline values: CDR1 SGHNT, CDR2 YYREEE (reference sequence). Sequencing input: peripheral blood. The clonotype originates from a human donor in a cohort sampled during active COVID-19. V and J are TRBV5-4 and TRBJ2-7, with 12 bases lining up with TRBD2. CDR3 sequence: CASSFGLAGSYEQYF. CDR3 nucleotide sequence: TGTGCCAGCAGCTTCGGACTAGCGGGATCCTACGAGCAGTACTTC.